Shown below are 17 T cell receptor beta chains from a single sample sequenced in a study of shared clonotypes between healthy human individuals. Repertoires were generated with immunoSEQ multiplex PCR, while TCRdb's copy carries only in-frame clones and drops some. Of fewer than 850,000 clones listed, around 72% are singletons. Sequencing was performed on memory CD4+ T cells sorted from blood. Described subset: CD45RA-negative fraction. The receptors originated from a woman aged 25 to 39 in good health.

V is TRBV5-4 and J is TRBJ2-7; unclear D gene. The ends were cut back, 7 bases at V and 5 bases at J, with 10 bases in the middle. The CDR3 is made up of 11 amino acids. Germline CDR1 and CDR2: SGHNT and YYREEE (reference sequence). DNA for the CDR3: TGTGCCAGCGCCGCTAATAACGAGCAGTACTTC. Protein: CASAANNEQYF. Complete variable domain (other parts from reference TRBV5-4 and TRBJ2-7): ETGVTQSPTHLIKTRGQQVTLRCSSQSGHNTVSWYQQALGQGPQFIFQYYREEENGRGNFPPRFSGLQFPNYSSELNVNALELDDSALYLCASAANNEQYFGPGTRLTVT.

V is TRBV6-4 and J is TRBJ2-2; maybe TRBD2 (6 bases). CDR3 size: 15 residues. Trimming removed 7 bases at V and 6 bases at J, with 18 bases between. Germline CDR1 and CDR2: MRHNA and SNTAGT. CDR3 amino acids: CASKRGAGPPGELFF. In nucleotides, the CDR3 is TGTGCCAGCAAGAGAGGAGCGGGCCCACCCGGGGAGCTGTTTTTT.

This chain uses TRBV5-1 with TRBJ2-6; D gene unclear. V lost 2 bases and J lost 0, with 6 bases in between. Germline CDR1 is SGHRS and CDR2 is YFSETQ. This CDR3 spans 15 amino acids. As DNA, the CDR3 is TGCGCCAGCAGCTTTGGTCACTCTGGGGCCAACGTCCTGACTTTC. Protein product: CASSFGHSGANVLTF.

The chain joins TRBV7-8 to TRBJ2-1; the match to TRBD1 covers 8 bases. Germline CDR1 SGHVS, CDR2 FQNEAQ. V shed 1 base and J 8 bases; nucleotides not matched to a gene: 4. This CDR3 contains 14 residues. The chain's CDR3 is CASSLVQGAHEQFF. The CDR3 DNA sequence: TGTGCCAGCAGCTTAGTCCAGGGGGCCCATGAGCAGTTCTTC.

About this clone: A read error is possible here, since a much larger clone lies one base away. This chain uses TRBV7-2 with TRBJ2-7; 8 nucleotides match TRBD2. Germline V gives CDR1 SGHTA, CDR2 FQGNSA. V lost 1 base, J lost 0 bases, and 2 bases stayed unmatched. This CDR3 is built from 15 residues. The CDR3: CASSLERGSSYEQYF. CDR3 sequence (DNA): TGTGCCAGCAGCTTAGAGCGGGGGAGCTCCTACGAGCAGTACTTC.

CDR3 coding DNA: TGCGCCAGCAGCTTGAATCTAGCGGGCTCCTACAATGAGCAGTTCTTC. It specifies CASSLNLAGSYNEQFF. The chain couples TRBV5-1 to TRBJ2-1, with TRBD2 matching over 8 bases. After removal of 1 base from V and 0 bases from J, the junction contained 3 bases not matched to a gene. The CDR3 is made up of 16 amino acids. Germline CDR1 reads SGHRS; CDR2 reads YFSETQ. The full variable domain, its missing parts supplied by reference TRBV5-1 and TRBJ2-1, is KAGVTQTPRYLIKTRGQQVTLSCSPISGHRSVSWYQQTPGQGLQFLFEYFSETQRNKGNFPGRFSGRQFSNSRSEMNVSTLELGDSALYLCASSLNLAGSYNEQFFGPGTRLTVL.

V gene TRBV6-5 combines with J gene TRBJ2-3, with D uncertain. Germline V CDR1 and CDR2: MNHEY, SVGAGI. Trimming left V 4 bases short and J 6 bases short, with 11 bases between. The CDR3 is 13 amino acids. CDR3 loop: CASSFIHLDTQYF. The CDR3 nucleotides read TGTGCCAGCAGTTTCATCCACTTGGATACGCAGTATTTT.

V is TRBV9 and J is TRBJ2-3, with D possibly matching TRBD1 (6 bases). This CDR3 comprises 16 residues. The germline CDR1 and CDR2 sequences are SGDLS and YYNGEE. The V gene lost 2 bases and the J gene lost 3 bases, with 16 bases spanning the gap. The CDR3 spells CASSVRTGIETDTQYF. CDR3 DNA sequence: TGTGCCAGCAGCGTGAGAACAGGGATCGAAACAGATACGCAGTATTTT. The full variable domain, with the rest looked up from reference TRBV9 and TRBJ2-3, is DSGVTQTPKHLITATGQRVTLRCSPRSGDLSVYWYQQSLDQGLQFLIQYYNGEERAKGNILERFSAQQFPDLHSELNLSSLELGDSALYFCASSVRTGIETDTQYFGPGTRLTVL.

DNA of the CDR3: TGTGCCAGCAGTTTATATCAGGCAGGTGAGCAGTTCTTC. It encodes CASSLYQAGEQFF. V is TRBV27 and J is TRBJ2-1, with D unresolved. Germline values: CDR1 MNHEY, CDR2 SMNVEV (reference sequence). V lost 1 base, J lost 9 bases, and 10 bases lay in between. The CDR3 spans 13 residues.

This chain links TRBV27 with TRBJ1-2; D is undetermined. This CDR3 has 12 amino acids. Trimming removed 8 bases at V and 4 bases at J, with 11 bases between. Germline V CDR1 and CDR2: MNHEY, SMNVEV (reference sequence). The CDR3 nucleotides read TGTGCCAGCTCCGCCATTGGCTATGGCTACACCTTC. It yields the protein CASSAIGYGYTF.

The J gene is TRBJ2-7, the V gene TRBV7-9, with TRBD1 identical over 12 bases. V shed 5 bases, J shed 6 bases, and the junction held 5 bases outside the gene matches. There are 14 residues in the CDR3. Germline CDR1 reads SEHNR; CDR2 reads FQNEAQ (reference sequence). The CDR3 loop reads CASSPGDRGLEQYF. As DNA, the CDR3 is TGTGCCAGCAGCCCAGGGGACAGGGGGCTCGAGCAGTACTTC.

The chain couples TRBV14 to TRBJ1-3; no clear D. The CDR3 has 15 residues. The V end lost 4 bases, the J end lost 0 bases, and 10 bases lay between the germline ends. Germline CDR1 reads SGHDN; CDR2 reads FVKESK. CDR3 DNA: TGTGCCAGCAGCCTGGACGGGTACTCTGGAAACACCATATATTTT. Amino acids: CASSLDGYSGNTIYF.

J is TRBJ1-5 and V is TRBV28; possibly TRBD1 for D (5 bases). The CDR3 contains 15 residues. Germline assignment: CDR1 MDHEN and CDR2 SYDVKM. Trimming took off 5 bases at V and 6 bases at J, with 17 bases between the two ends. In nucleotides, the CDR3 is TGTGCCAGCAGTGTCCGGGGGAGCGCGGGTCAGCCCCAGCATTTT. Protein product: CASSVRGSAGQPQHF.

This rearrangement joins TRBV28 to TRBJ2-7; 9 bases match TRBD1. V lost 2 bases, J lost 3 bases, and 2 bases stayed unmatched. Germline CDR1 MDHEN, CDR2 SYDVKM. The CDR3 is 14 residues long. The CDR3 nucleotides read TGTGCCAGCAGTTTAACAGGGGGCTTCTACGAGCAGTACTTC. This codes for CASSLTGGFYEQYF.

The chain couples TRBV2 to TRBJ2-1; TRBD2 matches 8 bases. V lost 5 bases to trimming and J lost 9 bases; unmatched junction nucleotides: 9. The CDR3 length is 14 residues. The germline CDR1 and CDR2 sequences are SNHLY and FYNNEI. The CDR3 loop reads CASSSGTRIFEQFF. For the CDR3, the DNA is TGTGCCAGCAGTTCCGGGACTAGGATATTTGAGCAGTTCTTC.

The genes are TRBV28 and TRBJ2-7; D call uncertain. Germline V gives CDR1 MDHEN, CDR2 SYDVKM. The CDR3 consists of 12 residues. Trimming took 7 bases from V and 6 from J, leaving 13 bases between them. Here the CDR3 reads CASNTSPGEQYF. CDR3 nucleotide sequence: TGTGCCAGCAATACCAGTCCGGGCGAGCAGTACTTC.

The rearrangement links TRBV5-1 to TRBJ1-1; no reliable D call. This CDR3 spans 15 amino acids. V was cut by 4 bases and J by 0 bases, with 13 bases left in between. CDR1 and CDR2 (germline): SGHRS, YFSETQ. CDR3: CASSPTGYMNTEAFF. CDR3 sequence (DNA): TGCGCCAGCAGCCCGACGGGATACATGAACACTGAAGCTTTCTTT.